These 10 T cell receptor beta chains were sequenced from one sample in a study of blood T cells in healthy people across ages. A second PCR of about 7 to 11 cycles used a sample-barcoded 5' primer and a J-beta primer mix. TCRdb reprocessed the 5' RACE reads via MiXCR and lists one record per CDR3 protein. The sample yields 550,000 to 650,000 distinct CDR3 sequences, roughly a quarter seen once. This sample also appeared in a second study, on T cells of mothers and their children.

Input material: blood. These receptors all stem from a boy between 2 and 10 years old in good health.

This clonotype was found a few times. The chain employs TRBV5-1 and TRBJ2-6, with D maybe TRBD1 (5 bases). The CDR3 is 18 amino acids. The V gene lost 1 base and the J gene lost 4 bases, with 18 bases spanning the gap. Per germline, CDR1 SGHRS and CDR2 YFSETQ. The CDR3 coding sequence is TGCGCCAGCAGCTTGTCAGGGCAAAAACGCGCCGGGGCCAACGTCCTGACTTTC. Translation: CASSLSGQKRAGANVLTF.

The chain couples TRBV6-6 to TRBJ2-1, with TRBD2 matching 10 bases. Unmatched junction bases numbered 4, after V lost 0 bases and J lost 2 bases. Germline lookup yields CDR1 MNHNY and CDR2 SVGAGI (reference sequence). This CDR3 comprises 17 residues. DNA of the CDR3: TGTGCCAGCAGTTACTCGGGGCTAGCGGGAGCCTACAATGAGCAGTTCTTC. Protein sequence: CASSYSGLAGAYNEQFF.

J is TRBJ2-7 and V is TRBV7-8; maybe TRBD1 (5 bases). The CDR3 covers 14 residues. The germline V gene has CDR1 SGHVS and CDR2 FQNEAQ. The V gene lost 6 bases and the J gene lost 4 bases, with 16 bases spanning the gap. CDR3 bases: TGTGCCAGCAGTCATGGACAAGGAATTTACGAGCAGTACTTC. The encoded protein is CASSHGQGIYEQYF.

V gene TRBV20-1 combines with J gene TRBJ2-1; perhaps TRBD2 as D (6 bases). Germline values: CDR1 DFQATT, CDR2 SNEGSKA (reference sequence). Trimming removed 3 bases at V and 5 bases at J, with 11 bases between. This CDR3 spans 13 amino acids. The CDR3: CSASTSRHNEQFF. CDR3 in DNA: TGCAGTGCTAGTACTAGCAGGCACAATGAGCAGTTCTTC.

The chain carries TRBV7-2 and TRBJ1-4; D gene unclear. The germline V gene encodes CDR1 SGHTA and CDR2 FQGNSA. There are 16 residues in the CDR3. Deletions cut 5 bases from V and 3 bases from J, with 16 bases between. The CDR3, as DNA: TGTGCCAGCAGCCCGTACCACAGCAACTCTAATGAAAAACTGTTTTTT. Translation gives CASSPYHSNSNEKLFF.

In its sample, this clonotype was seen a few times. V is TRBV14 and J is TRBJ2-1, with TRBD2 identical over 9 bases. The V gene's germline CDR1 is SGHDN and CDR2 FVKESK. The CDR3 is 15 residues long. V shed 0 bases, J shed 4 bases, and the junction held 1 base outside the gene matches. The CDR3 nucleotides are TGTGCCAGCAGCCAAGAGCGGGGGGGTTACAATGAGCAGTTCTTC. Its translation: CASSQERGGYNEQFF.

The V gene is TRBV20-1, the J gene TRBJ1-1; no firm D call. Germline values: CDR1 DFQATT, CDR2 SNEGSKA (reference sequence). The CDR3 spans 11 residues. The V end was cut by 6 bases, the J end by 4 bases, with 9 bases between. CDR3 nucleotide sequence: TGCAGTGCAAGGTTTACCACTGAAGCTTTCTTT. Its translation is CSARFTTEAFF.

In its sample, this clonotype was seen many times. The chain has TRBV4-3 and TRBJ2-5; 7 nucleotides agree with TRBD2. The CDR3 is 15 amino acids. The V segment lost 0 bases and the J segment 2 bases; nucleotides outside the gene matches: 3. CDR1 and CDR2 (germline): LGHNA, YSLEER. CDR3 amino acids: CASSQDPAGQETQYF. For the CDR3, the DNA is TGCGCCAGCAGCCAAGACCCAGCGGGACAAGAGACCCAGTACTTC.

The chain carries TRBV3-1 and TRBJ2-7, with unresolved D. The DNA matches TRBJ2-5 better at its end, which makes the J call doubtful. Germline assignment: CDR1 LGHDT and CDR2 YNNKEL (reference sequence). The CDR3 loop spans 14 amino acids. This CDR3 reads CASSGRLVQETQYF. Written as DNA, the CDR3 is TGTGCCAGCAGCGGGCGACTCGTACAAGAGACCCAGTACTTC.

The table lists this clonotype with many counts. V gene TRBV6-1 combines with J gene TRBJ1-1; 7 nucleotides line up with TRBD1. Germline assignment: CDR1 MNHNS and CDR2 SASEGT. The J segment lost 11 bases and the V segment lost 5 bases, leaving 8 bases of the junction unmatched. This CDR3 is 12 amino acids long. CDR3 sequence (DNA): TGTGCCAGCAGTCCAAGACAGGGAGGGGCTTTCTTT. Protein: CASSPRQGGAFF.